A selection of T cell receptor beta chains follows, all from one sample in a study of T cell responses to AZD1222 COVID-19 vaccine. Clones were sequenced by immunoSEQ multiplex PCR, and TCRdb holds only the in-frame ones, with some missing. This sample yields some 120,000 clones, of which 90% are seen a single time; just over 7% belongs to the top ten. The input for sequencing was peripheral blood, taken on day 0 of AZD1222 vaccination. The receptors originated from an adult in good health. CDR3s include the opening cysteine and the closing phenylalanine or tryptophan. A D gene is named only where the DNA matches it firmly. Size is omitted from some rows. Given values are once, few, many or a class for expanded clones.

clone_size d_call j_call v_call cdr3_aa cdr3_nt
- TRBD1 TRBJ2-7 TRBV10-1 CATTSIDRGVYEQYF TGCGCCACCACCTCAATCGACAGGGGGGTTTACGAGCAGTACTTC
few - TRBJ1-2 TRBV7-9 CASSLTAGVLDTF TGTGCCAGCAGCTTAACGGCAGGAGTGCTAGACACCTTC
few - TRBJ2-1 TRBV11-2 CASSLMWGLNEQFF TGTGCCAGCAGCCTTATGTGGGGGCTAAATGAGCAGTTCTTC
- - TRBJ2-1 TRBV5-1 CASSLGENNEQFF TGCGCCAGCAGCTTGGGCGAGAACAATGAGCAGTTCTTC
- TRBD1 TRBJ2-7 TRBV3-1/TRBV3-2 CASSPRTGRSSEQYF TGTGCCAGCAGCCCTCGGACAGGGAGGAGCAGCGAGCAGTACTTC
- - TRBJ1-1 TRBV7-2 CASSFTRLLSTEAFF TGTGCCAGCAGCTTTACAAGGCTGTTGAGCACTGAAGCTTTCTTT
- TRBD1 TRBJ1-1 TRBV2 CASSVQGADTEAFF TGTGCCAGCAGTGTACAGGGGGCGGACACTGAAGCTTTCTTT
- TRBD1 TRBJ2-2 TRBV18 CASSPLGQGARPGELFF TGTGCCAGCTCACCATTGGGACAGGGGGCGCGCCCCGGGGAGCTGTTTTTT
- - TRBJ1-4 TRBV6-5 CASSSPTKSGEKLFF TGTGCCAGCAGTTCCCCGACAAAATCGGGTGAAAAACTGTTTTTT
- TRBD2 TRBJ2-4 TRBV29-1 CSAGHKRGSKNIQYF TGCAGCGCCGGACATAAGCGGGGGTCAAAAAACATTCAGTACTTC
- - TRBJ2-3 TRBV5-8 CASSLAGASDTQYF TGTGCCAGCAGCTTGGCCGGGGCGTCAGATACGCAGTATTTT
- - TRBJ2-2 TRBV6-2/TRBV6-3 CASSYLGHLVITGELFF TGTGCCAGCAGTTACCTGGGTCACCTTGTAATAACCGGGGAGCTGTTTTTT
- - TRBJ2-2 TRBV10-3 CAISVRAANTGELFF TGTGCCATCAGTGTGCGGGCCGCGAACACCGGGGAGCTGTTTTTT
- - TRBJ2-7 TRBV4-1 CASSQEGYGGYEQYF TGCGCCAGCAGCCAGGAAGGTTACGGAGGCTACGAGCAGTACTTC
few - TRBJ2-7 TRBV5-4 CASSRSISSRVFDEQYF TGTGCCAGCAGCCGAAGTATCTCTAGTAGGGTCTTCGACGAGCAGTACTTC
- - TRBJ2-1 TRBV7-2 CASSLARGNEQFF TGTGCCAGCAGCTTAGCGCGGGGAAATGAGCAGTTCTTC
few TRBD1 TRBJ2-1 TRBV19 CASSIVGTGVKNEQFF TGTGCCAGTAGTATTGTAGGGACAGGGGTTAAGAATGAGCAGTTCTTC
- TRBD2 TRBJ2-1 TRBV7-9 CASSLRLAGPYNEQFF TGTGCCAGCAGCTTGCGACTAGCGGGTCCTTACAATGAGCAGTTCTTC
once - TRBJ1-1 TRBV19 CASILIGDGGMGRGRIPEAFF TGTGCCAGTATTCTTATTGGTGATGGGGGGATGGGTCGAGGTCGGATACCTGAAGCTTTCTTT
- - TRBJ1-3 TRBV25-1 CASGGVGPGNTIYF TGTGCCAGCGGTGGAGTGGGTCCTGGAAACACCATATATTTT
- - TRBJ2-1 TRBV10-3 CAIRPGASYNEQFF TGTGCCATCAGACCAGGGGCCTCCTACAATGAGCAGTTCTTC
- - TRBJ1-6 TRBV30 CAWSVQGNSPLHF TGTGCCTGGAGTGTACAGGGCAATTCACCCCTCCACTTT
once TRBD2 TRBJ2-1 TRBV28 CVAGGNYYNEQFF TGTGTAGCGGGAGGGAACTACTACAATGAGCAGTTCTTC